This T cell receptor beta chain originates from a study of shared T cell receptors in the human thymus. V dropped 0 bases and J dropped 5 bases, with 15 bases sitting between them. CDR3 length: 15 amino acids. CDR1 SGHNT and CDR2 YYREEE come from the germline V gene (reference sequence). The table came from immunoSEQ multiplex PCR; TCRdb's copy has only in-frame clones and leaves some out. The sample carries roughly 550,000 clones, around 78% recorded once. Another study also made use of these data, one on human thymus T cells. This second study notes: Corrective heart surgery yielded resections, and these provided the thymus tissue. Related research reported highly overlapping thymic repertoires among unrelated individuals.

Material: thymocytes. The sequence derives from a boy under three years old with a congenital heart defect. The chain combines TRBV5-4 with TRBJ2-7; no clear D gene. CDR3 in DNA: TGTGCCAGCAGCTTGGCATTCGGATATCGGGACGAGCAGTACTTC. This codes for CASSLAFGYRDEQYF.